The 30 T cell receptor beta chains below were found in one sample sequenced in a study of T cell changes during pregnancy in multiple sclerosis. The table came from immunoSEQ multiplex PCR; TCRdb's copy has only in-frame clones and leaves some out. The data hold 40,000 to 50,000 clones, with roughly nine tenths observed a single time. The sequences come from CD4+ T cells from peripheral blood mononuclear cells, collected in the first trimester of pregnancy. These receptors were obtained from a female donor with multiple sclerosis, enrolled in a pregnancy study.

The chain joins TRBV4-1 to TRBJ2-7, with 8 positions matching TRBD1. In germline, CDR1 is MGHRA, CDR2 YSYEKL. J gave up 4 bases and V 4 bases, and 12 bases lay outside the gene matches. The CDR3 loop spans 16 amino acids. Written as DNA, the CDR3 is TGCGCCAGCAGCCGCGCCTCGGGACAGGTTGGTTACGAGCAGTACTTC. It translates to CASSRASGQVGYEQYF.

The table lists this clone with a count of one. This chain joins TRBV30 and TRBJ2-7; 12 bases match TRBD2. Germline V lookup: CDR1 GTSNPN, CDR2 SVGIG (reference sequence). V lost 5 bases and J lost 0; bases outside the gene matches: 2. The CDR3 sequence is 14 residues long. CDR3 bases: TGTGCCTGGGGGACTAGCGGGTTCTCCTACGAGCAGTACTTC. The encoded protein is CAWGTSGFSYEQYF.

The CDR3 coding sequence is TGTGCCAGTAGTATAAGACAGGGTATGATCCACGAGCAGTACTTC. Protein sequence: CASSIRQGMIHEQYF. The chain has TRBV19 and TRBJ2-7; 7 positions agree with TRBD1. V lost 2 bases, J lost 5 bases, and 9 bases stayed unmatched. Germline V lookup: CDR1 LNHDA, CDR2 SQIVND (reference sequence). This CDR3 has 15 residues.

The sample holds one count of this clone. This sequence joins TRBV19 and TRBJ2-6; D is perhaps TRBD1 (6 bases). The CDR3 has 17 residues. The V and J ends lost 1 base and 0 bases respectively, with 10 bases between them. Germline V gene lookup returns CDR1 LNHDA and CDR2 SQIVND (reference sequence). The CDR3: CASSIGGTFSGANVLTF. The CDR3 DNA is TGTGCCAGTAGTATAGGGGGGACATTCTCTGGGGCCAACGTCCTGACTTTC.

The V gene is TRBV18, the J gene TRBJ2-3; no definite D call. The CDR3 runs 17 residues. Between the trimmed V and J ends, which lost 0 bases and 2 bases, there was a span of 15 bases. Germline V gene lookup returns CDR1 KGHSH and CDR2 LQKENI. In nucleotides, the CDR3 is TGTGCCAGCTCACCACCGGCCCCCTCCTTGATCACAGATACGCAGTATTTT. It encodes CASSPPAPSLITDTQYF.

The chain joins TRBV20-1 to TRBJ2-3; D gene uncertain. The V end lost 3 bases, the J end lost 4 bases, and 5 bases lay between the germline ends. Germline CDR1 is DFQATT and CDR2 is SNEGSKA (reference sequence). The CDR3 covers 11 residues. The CDR3 bases are TGCAGTGCTAGGGCAGCAGATACGCAGTATTTT. It specifies CSARAADTQYF.

The chain couples TRBV5-1 to TRBJ2-1; 12 positions agree with TRBD2. The CDR3 totals 14 residues. The junction had 2 bases not matched to a gene; V was cut back by 3 bases and J by 7 bases. CDR1 and CDR2 from the germline V gene are SGHRS and YFSETQ. CDR3 sequence reads: CASSWTSGINEQFF. The CDR3 DNA sequence: TGCGCCAGCAGCTGGACTAGCGGGATAAATGAGCAGTTCTTC.

The chain is built from TRBV5-6 and TRBJ2-7; the D gene is possibly TRBD2 (5 bases). Trimming left V 7 bases short and J 4 bases short, with 15 bases between. Germline V gives CDR1 SGHDT, CDR2 YYEEEE. This CDR3 is built from 13 residues. CDR3 DNA: TGTGCCAGCTCTACGGGGTGGGCTTACGAGCAGTACTTC. This encodes CASSTGWAYEQYF.

The rearrangement joins TRBV28 to TRBJ2-1; unclear D gene. There are 12 residues in the CDR3. CDR1 is MDHEN and CDR2 is SYDVKM in the germline V gene. Trimming shortened V by 0 bases and J by 9 bases, and 6 bases separated the two germline ends. CDR3 sequence (DNA): TGTGCCAGCAGTTTATGGTCGAGTGAGCAGTTCTTC. It encodes CASSLWSSEQFF.

J is TRBJ1-3 and V is TRBV10-3; D not resolved. Trimming left V 10 bases short and J 0 bases short, with 19 bases between. The CDR3 has 16 residues. Germline CDR1 and CDR2: ENHRY and SYGVKD. The CDR3 DNA sequence: TGTGCCACCAACCCTTACACAGTTCTCTCTGGAAACACCATATATTTT. It translates to CATNPYTVLSGNTIYF.

The chain links TRBV11-3 to TRBJ2-2, with D possibly TRBD1 on 5 matching bases. Germline CDR1 reads SGHNT; CDR2 reads YENEEA. CDR3 length: 16 residues. V gave up 2 bases and J gave up 0 bases, with 10 bases separating them. The CDR3 spells CASSLRGGANTGELFF. CDR3 nucleotides: TGTGCCAGCAGCTTAAGGGGCGGAGCGAACACCGGGGAGCTGTTTTTT.

The chain recombines TRBV30 with TRBJ1-1, with D possibly being TRBD1 (5 bases). This CDR3 contains 16 residues. The germline V gene encodes CDR1 GTSNPN and CDR2 SVGIG (reference sequence). V was cut by 3 bases and J by 3 bases, with 20 bases left in between. Written as DNA, the CDR3 is TGTGCCTGGAGAGGCGGGACCCAACCATCTTACACTGAAGCTTTCTTT. This sequence encodes CAWRGGTQPSYTEAFF.

The genes are TRBV11-3 and TRBJ2-3; TRBD2 agrees at 7 bases. The CDR3 consists of 15 residues. V was clipped by 5 bases and J by 0 bases; unmatched bases: 5. Per the germline V gene, CDR1 is SGHNT and CDR2 is YENEEA. The CDR3: CASSRGLSSTDTQYF. The CDR3 DNA is TGTGCCAGCAGCCGGGGACTATCTAGCACAGATACGCAGTATTTT. Using reference TRBV11-3 and TRBJ2-3 for the parts outside the CDR3, the full variable domain is EAGVVQSPRYKIIEKKQPVAFWCNPISGHNTLYWYLQNLGQGPELLIRYENEEAVDDSQLPKDRFSAERLKGVDSTLKIQPAELGDSAVYLCASSRGLSSTDTQYFGPGTRLTVL.

A single count supports this clone. The rearrangement uses TRBV5-1 and TRBJ2-5; 9 bases line up with TRBD2. CDR3 size: 15 residues. After removal of 0 bases from V and 4 bases from J, the junction contained 4 bases not matched to a gene. Germline V gene lookup returns CDR1 SGHRS and CDR2 YFSETQ. The CDR3 DNA reads TGCGCCAGCAGCTTGGGACTAGCGGTTATAGAGACCCAGTACTTC. Its translation is CASSLGLAVIETQYF. Combining the CDR3 with reference TRBV5-1 and TRBJ2-5 gives the whole variable domain KAGVTQTPRYLIKTRGQQVTLSCSPISGHRSVSWYQQTPGQGLQFLFEYFSETQRNKGNFPGRFSGRQFSNSRSEMNVSTLELGDSALYLCASSLGLAVIETQYFGPGTRLLVL.

The gene calls are TRBV15 and TRBJ1-1, with 7 bases that match TRBD1. V lost 0 bases and J lost 4; bases outside the gene matches: 5. Germline-derived CDR1 and CDR2 are LNHNV and YYDKDF (reference sequence). The CDR3 spans 15 residues. The DNA for the CDR3 is TGTGCCACCAGCAGAGATTACGAGGGGGCCACTGAAGCTTTCTTT. Translation gives CATSRDYEGATEAFF.

The table lists this clone with a count of one. The chain joins TRBV7-8 to TRBJ2-1, with D possibly matching TRBD2 (6 bases). Germline CDR1 reads SGHVS; CDR2 reads FQNEAQ. The CDR3 totals 15 residues. V dropped 3 bases and J dropped 2 bases, with 11 bases sitting between them. Here the CDR3 reads CASSLREVAYNEQFF. The CDR3 DNA sequence: TGTGCCAGCAGCTTGCGGGAAGTGGCCTACAATGAGCAGTTCTTC.

The V call is TRBV6-5, the J call TRBJ2-7, with D possibly being TRBD1 (6 bases). Germline V gene lookup returns CDR1 MNHEY and CDR2 SVGAGI. Trimming took off 0 bases at V and 2 bases at J, with 14 bases between the two ends. There are 16 residues in the CDR3. The CDR3 nucleotides are TGTGCCAGCAGTTACTCGAATGGCAGGGGAGCCTACGAGCAGTACTTC. Translating it yields CASSYSNGRGAYEQYF.

J is TRBJ2-1 and V is TRBV13; TRBD2 is a possible D gene (6 bases). Germline-derived CDR1 and CDR2 are PRHDT and FYEKMQ (reference sequence). V gave up 6 bases and J gave up 5 bases, with 14 bases separating them. CDR3 size: 14 residues. The CDR3 is CASRRLATDNEQFF. CDR3 bases: TGTGCCAGCAGGAGGCTAGCGACTGACAATGAGCAGTTCTTC.

The V call is TRBV10-1, the J call TRBJ2-1; weak D call: TRBD2 (6 bases). Trimming removed 3 bases from V and 2 bases from J, with 17 bases in between. CDR1 WNHNN and CDR2 SYGVQD come from the germline V gene (reference sequence). CDR3 size: 17 residues. The CDR3 loop is CASSERGLGAAYNEQFF. The CDR3, as DNA: TGCGCCAGCAGTGAAAGGGGACTGGGAGCGGCCTACAATGAGCAGTTCTTC.

The genes are TRBV12-1 and TRBJ2-7; the listed D gene, TRBD2, was not tested against the DNA. TRBV12-1 constitutes a pseudogene. CDR3 length equals 15 residues. The CDR3 nucleotides are TGTGCCAGCAGTCCTTGTGGGACTAGCGTCTACGAGCAGTACTTC. Protein product: CASSPCGTSVYEQYF.

The chain carries TRBV19 and TRBJ2-1; 8 nucleotides align to TRBD1. Germline V gene data show CDR1 as LNHDA and CDR2 as SQIVND (reference sequence). J lost 4 bases, V lost 6 bases, and 5 bases had no gene match. This CDR3 region has 14 residues. CDR3 bases: TGTGCCAGTAGAGGGCAGGGGGCATACAATGAGCAGTTCTTC. Translated, it gives CASRGQGAYNEQFF. The full variable domain, its missing parts supplied by reference TRBV19 and TRBJ2-1, is DGGITQSPKYLFRKEGQNVTLSCEQNLNHDAMYWYRQDPGQGLRLIYYSQIVNDFQKGDIAEGYSVSREKKESFPLTVTSAQKNPTAFYLCASRGQGAYNEQFFGPGTRLTVL.

The CDR3 is CASSESIGRVKYQPQHF. In nucleotides, the CDR3 is TGCGCCAGCAGTGAGTCGATCGGCAGGGTTAAATATCAGCCCCAGCATTTT. The chain uses TRBV10-1 and TRBJ1-5; D perhaps matches TRBD1 (5 bases). Per germline, CDR1 WNHNN and CDR2 SYGVQD (reference sequence). The length of the CDR3 is 17 residues. Trimming left V 0 bases short and J 5 bases short, with 17 bases between.

This clone appeared once. The V and J genes are TRBV6-1 and TRBJ2-7, with 7 bases aligning to TRBD1. Losses at the gene ends were 10 bases for V and 1 base for J; bases not matched to a gene: 10. This CDR3 is built from 14 residues. Germline lookup yields CDR1 MNHNS and CDR2 SASEGT. The CDR3 DNA sequence: TGTGCCACAACACGGGACAGTCAATCCTACGAGCAGTACTTC. As protein: CATTRDSQSYEQYF.

This clone has just one count. The V and J genes are TRBV28 and TRBJ2-4, with TRBD1 matching 9 bases. Germline lookup yields CDR1 MDHEN and CDR2 SYDVKM. The V gene end was trimmed by 4 bases and the J gene end by 1 base; junction bases not matched to a gene: 2. The CDR3 runs to 15 residues. The CDR3 loop reads CASSSTGGAKNIQYF. DNA for the CDR3: TGTGCCAGCAGTTCGACAGGGGGTGCCAAAAACATTCAGTACTTC.

Remarks on this clone: At one end, the junction sequence differs from germline, possibly due to a read error. The V and J genes are TRBV5-4 and TRBJ2-7; D is ambiguous. CDR3 length equals 12 residues. Germline V CDR1 and CDR2: SGHNT, YYREEE (reference sequence). Here the CDR3 reads CASSFNSAGLTF. CDR3 coding DNA: TGTGCCAGCAGCTTCAATTCGGCAGGTCTAACTTTC. The entire variable domain, with the rest obtained from reference TRBV5-4 and TRBJ2-7, is as follows: ETGVTQSPTHLIKTRGQQVTLRCSSQSGHNTVSWYQQALGQGPQFIFQYYREEENGRGNFPPRFSGLQFPNYSSELNVNALELDDSALYLCASSFNSAGLTFGPGTRLTVT.

The chain's CDR3 is CASSPGQGATEAFF. The CDR3 coding sequence is TGTGCCAGTTCACCGGGACAGGGTGCCACTGAAGCTTTCTTT. The rearrangement uses TRBV19 and TRBJ1-1; TRBD1 matches 9 bases. V shed 8 bases and J 4 bases; nucleotides not matched to a gene: 8. Germline V gives CDR1 LNHDA, CDR2 SQIVND (reference sequence). This CDR3 is 14 amino acids long.

The V gene is TRBV4-2, the J gene TRBJ1-3; 7 bases line up with TRBD1. Germline lookup yields CDR1 LGHNA and CDR2 YNFKEQ. V dropped 5 bases and J dropped 4; count of bases not matched to a gene: 11. CDR3 length: 16 amino acids. The CDR3 coding sequence is TGTGCCAGCAGCATGGCGAGACAGGGCTTCGGAAACACCATATATTTT. Its translation: CASSMARQGFGNTIYF.

This chain links TRBV9 with TRBJ2-5, with 9 bases identical to TRBD2. This CDR3 contains 16 residues. Germline CDR1 and CDR2: SGDLS and YYNGEE. Losses at the gene ends were 0 bases for V and 1 base for J; bases not matched to a gene: 4. The CDR3 protein is CASSVGASGVQETQYF. For the CDR3, the DNA is TGTGCCAGCAGCGTAGGGGCTAGCGGGGTCCAAGAGACCCAGTACTTC.

The rearrangement uses TRBV10-3 and TRBJ2-7; 11 nucleotides agree with TRBD2. Trimming at V came to 0 bases and at J to 5 bases, leaving 3 bases not matched to a gene. Germline CDR1 and CDR2: ENHRY and SYGVKD. The CDR3 has 15 amino acids. The CDR3 loop reads CAISESTSGRDEQYF. The CDR3 nucleotides read TGTGCCATCAGTGAGTCAACTAGCGGGAGAGACGAGCAGTACTTC.

This chain joins TRBV6-5 and TRBJ1-2; perhaps TRBD1 as D (6 bases). The V gene lost 2 bases and the J gene lost 4 bases, with 14 bases spanning the gap. The CDR3 is 15 residues long. CDR1 is MNHEY, CDR2 SVGAGI, per germline. CDR3 protein: CASSYIRQAAYGYTF. The CDR3, as DNA: TGTGCCAGCAGTTACATCAGACAGGCCGCCTATGGCTACACCTTC.